This T cell receptor (beta chain) came from a study of T-cell reconstitution after alpha-beta-depleted transplantation in children (TCRdb year 2016). In terms of the full investigation: The study quantitatively tracked T-cell immune reconstitution after TCRalphabeta/CD19-depleted allogeneic hematopoietic cell transplantation in children using TCR repertoire profiling.

Libraries were built with PCR. The instrument was an Illumina HiSeq 2500. Molecular barcoding was employed in the preparation of TCR libraries, with unique molecular identifiers being used to normalize TCRbeta repertoire quantification. TCRdb reprocessed the public reads (quality trimming at Q25 with fastp, clone calling with MiXCR) and kept in-frame beta chains. Rows with one shared CDR3 protein collapse into an entry with the most common genes and DNA. For this sample there are roughly 500,000 distinct CDR3 sequences; around 16% appear just once. The top ten hold 3% to 3.5% of the sample. Comments on this clonotype: The target of this receptor is not known. No base quality values were provided; no much bigger clone lies one nucleotide off.

CDR1 and CDR2 (SQVTM, ANQGSEA) derive from the germline V gene. V drops 4 bases and J drops 4 bases, leaving 14 bases in between. From the cysteine up to the phenylalanine, the CDR3 has a length of 15 residues. Only the CDR3 region is kept as DNA, spanning 45 bases read in frame from base 1. This receptor was obtained from a human donor who donated a stem cell graft to a child with acute lymphoblastic leukemia. This chain is built from TRBV29-1 and TRBJ2-6; D gene: possibly TRBD1, on 6 matching bases. The sequencing here drew on PBMCs from the stem cell graft donor, taken from the stem cell graft. The CDR3 sequence is CSVGTVLGGANVLTF. DNA sequence: TGCAGCGTTGGGACAGTCTTGGGGGGGGCCAACGTCCTGACTTTC.